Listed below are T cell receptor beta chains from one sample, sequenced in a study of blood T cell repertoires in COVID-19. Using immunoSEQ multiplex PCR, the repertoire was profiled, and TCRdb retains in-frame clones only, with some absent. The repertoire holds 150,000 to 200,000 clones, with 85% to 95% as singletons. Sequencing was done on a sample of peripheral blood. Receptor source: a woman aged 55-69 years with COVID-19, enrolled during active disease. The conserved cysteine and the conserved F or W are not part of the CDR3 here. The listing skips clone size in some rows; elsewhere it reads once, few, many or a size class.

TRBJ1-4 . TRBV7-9 ASSSRQKAFEKLF
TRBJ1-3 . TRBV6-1 ASSEQLGNTIY
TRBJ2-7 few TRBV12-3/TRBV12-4 ASSLGAREQY
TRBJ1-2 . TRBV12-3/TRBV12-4 ASQQGETDGYT
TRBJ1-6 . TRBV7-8 ASSLNIWGRNNSPLH
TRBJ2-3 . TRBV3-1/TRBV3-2 ASSQEPSGGGPQSTDTQY
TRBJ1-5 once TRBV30 AWSVARQPQH
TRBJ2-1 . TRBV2 ASTMSGVGSYNEQF
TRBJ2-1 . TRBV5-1 ASSLKQGDYNEQF
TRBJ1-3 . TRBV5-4 ASSGGAKNSGNTIY
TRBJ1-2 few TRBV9 ASSPSFGGYT
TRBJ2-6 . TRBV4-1 ASSRTGISGANVLT
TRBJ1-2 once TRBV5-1 ASSIGQVTNYGYT
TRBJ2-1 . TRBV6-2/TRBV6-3 ASSYSSLYNEQF
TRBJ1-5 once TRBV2 ASSESQGISNQPQH
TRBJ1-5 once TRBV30 AWRLSGDQPQH
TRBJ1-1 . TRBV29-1 SGQVMNTEAF
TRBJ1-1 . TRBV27 ASRLETGGLGTEAF
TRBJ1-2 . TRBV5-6 ASSSNTGAAYGYT
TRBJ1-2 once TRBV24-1 ATSDAGTEYGYT
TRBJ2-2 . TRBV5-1 ASSPIAAAGGRSGELF
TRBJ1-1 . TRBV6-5 ASIGWGGTEAF
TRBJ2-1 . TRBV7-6 ASSLGAGTSGYNEQF
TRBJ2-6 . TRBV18 ASSPPGLSGANVLT
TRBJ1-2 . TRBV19 ASSDSNYGYT
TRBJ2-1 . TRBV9 ASSVELAVNEQF
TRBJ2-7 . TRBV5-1 ASSGQGENEQY
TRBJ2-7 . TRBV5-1 ASSFLDRGYEQY
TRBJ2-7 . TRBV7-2 ASSLYGLEVLGEQY
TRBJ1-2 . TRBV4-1 ASSQRGSRQGAGGYT
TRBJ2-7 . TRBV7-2 ASSLALSSAVLEQY
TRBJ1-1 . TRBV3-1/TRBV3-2 ASSARDRGAEAF
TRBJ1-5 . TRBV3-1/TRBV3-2 ASSQVRGPQH
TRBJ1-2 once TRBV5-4 ASSFPDSVFYGYT
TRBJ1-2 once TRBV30 AWSLGGGNYGYT
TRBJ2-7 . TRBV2 ASSEVLRAYEQY
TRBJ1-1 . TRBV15 ATSRGQGATEAF
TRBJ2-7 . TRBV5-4 ASSLAQGHFYEQY
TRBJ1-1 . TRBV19 ASSAQGTEAF
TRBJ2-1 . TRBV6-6 ASSQQGLGLDEQF
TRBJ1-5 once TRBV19 ASSIWSQGDQPQH
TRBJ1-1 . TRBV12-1 ASSSPPDRPNTEAF
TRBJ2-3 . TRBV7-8 ASSGTSWGGTDTQY
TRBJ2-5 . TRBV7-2 ASSSQGQGGQETQY
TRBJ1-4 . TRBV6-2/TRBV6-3 ASSTTETNEKLF
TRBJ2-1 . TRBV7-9 ASSLAPASPGLNEQF
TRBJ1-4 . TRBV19 ASSPLRQGGEKLF
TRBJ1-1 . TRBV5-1 ASSFTGEDTEAF
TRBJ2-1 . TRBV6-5 ASSYSTGGPYNEQF
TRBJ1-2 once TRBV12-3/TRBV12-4 ASSSYRSYT
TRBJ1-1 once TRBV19 ASSSSQAGGAFGSTEAF
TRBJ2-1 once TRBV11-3 ASSRDRANEQF
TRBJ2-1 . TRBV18 ASSPLLTSGGADEQF
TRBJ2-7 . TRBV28 ASTASGYRYEQY
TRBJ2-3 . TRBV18 ASSPGQAGSDTQY
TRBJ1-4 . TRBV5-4 ASRDTGGANEKLF